The entry below gives a single T cell receptor (beta chain) sequence along with its context. The CDR3 has 15 residues. The V gene's germline CDR1 is SGHTA and CDR2 FQGNSA. V gave up 0 bases and J gave up 7 bases; unmatched junction bases: 8. Using immunoSEQ multiplex PCR, the repertoire was profiled, and TCRdb retains in-frame clones only, with some absent. The table records tens of thousands of clones, around 92% of them present only once. The data are from a study of T cell changes during pregnancy in multiple sclerosis. The chain has TRBV7-2 and TRBJ1-2; 7 bases are shared with TRBD1. This TCR was sampled from a female donor with multiple sclerosis, enrolled in a pregnancy study. Sequences were derived from peripheral blood, sampled before pregnancy. The CDR3 DNA is TGTGCCAGCAGCTTAGCGGAGGTAGGGGGCAGTGGCTACACCTTC. Its translation is CASSLAEVGGSGYTF. Full variable domain (remainder filled in from reference TRBV7-2 and TRBJ1-2): GAGVSQSPSNKVTEKGKDVELRCDPISGHTALYWYRQSLGQGLEFLIYFQGNSAPDKSGLPSDRFSAERTGGSVSTLTIQRTQQEDSAVYLCASSLAEVGGSGYTFGSGTRLTVV.